This T cell receptor beta chain came from a study of shared clonotypes between healthy human individuals (dated by TCRdb to 2018 to 2020). Some background on the complete study: The cohort included a few men and a couple of women between 18 and 49 years of age. The study deeply sequenced blood TCR repertoires of about 5 healthy adults to estimate repertoire size and the extent of clonotype sharing between individuals. Per donor, leukapheresis produced somewhere between about 0.8 and 9 billion PBMCs. Libraries were prepared and TCR repertoires were sequenced by different laboratories using diverse techniques, in order to increase sequencing depth and limit assay-specific biases. Per donor, three plates each were used for CD4 naive and CD4 memory, two for CD8 naive, and one for CD8 memory. On the study overall, not on this receptor specifically: Incomplete sequencing was indicated by rarefaction of sorted-subset datasets, despite the large sequencing depth. Sampling was restricted to blood, and TCR repertoires in tissue are likely to differ from TCR repertoires in blood. Across four donors, approximately 4.9% of naive CD4, approximately 3.6% of naive CD8, 2% to 2.5% of memory CD4, and approximately 0.4% of memory CD8 clonotypes were shared. Clonotypes shared by all four sorted-subset donors showed higher generation probabilities than non-shared clonotypes. The genetic and exposure-history diversity represented was limited by the small number of donors. Pairwise subsampling led to the expectation that sequencing depth would affect the degree of clonotype sharing among donors. Naive subsets generally had larger estimated clonotype richness than memory subsets.

With respect to this clone: This clone's antigen is unknown. The record has no base qualities; no much larger clone is one base away.

The germline V gene gives CDR1 as SQVTM and CDR2 as ANQGSEA. The CDR3 starts with the cysteine, ends with the phenylalanine, and has 14 residues. The read is trimmed to its CDR3 DNA, 42 bases read in frame from base 1. V is cut by 3 bases and J by 2 bases, and the space between the germline ends is 11 bases. Using the deep immunoSEQ assay, TCR CDR3 regions were amplified from genomic DNA by multiplex PCR. Extracted genomic DNA from each cell subset was spread evenly across all wells of several immunoSEQ 96-well plates, with each plate serving as a replicate. Each replicate PCR for sorted subsets received about 180 ng genomic DNA, equal to some 32,000 T cell genomes. Purified libraries were quantified with a Qubit 3.0 fluorometer, sized on a Bioanalyzer 2100, and re-quantified with the KAPA Library Quantification kit. Every immunoSEQ 96-well plate was sequenced on a dedicated single-read 150-cycle Illumina NextSeq 550 flow cell. The authors' pipeline ran thus. Because only junctional sequences without quality scores were contained in the immunoSEQ output, filtering matching that applied to full-length reads could not be performed. Sequences were annotated with PyIR, a Python wrapper for IgBLAST v1.9, and V/J genes and CDR3 were assigned using IMGT germline references. Any read was removed if the V/J assignment was weak (E-value above 1e-6), the CDR3 was missing, or the read contained stop codons, out-of-frame junctions, or ambiguous translated residues. V3J clonotypes were defined as sequences sharing the same inferred V gene, J gene, and CDR3 amino acid sequence. To compute the percentage overlap between repertoires, the number of shared unique clonotypes was divided by the size of the smaller repertoire. RTK rarefaction, the Chao1 estimator, and Recon v2.1 estimates of unobserved clonotypes were used to assess repertoire richness. For all TCRbeta clonotypes obtained by the gDNA method from several donors, generation probabilities were computed with OLGA. Sourced from immuneACCESS, this table was stored by TCRdb with only in-frame sequences that have V and J called. A share of the clones is absent; for the studies checked, an unresolved V gene accounts for under half, and the remainder has no known explanation. V and J calls and clone size come straight from that table; D and trimming were deduced from the DNA. Here the sample has approximately 530,000 clones; approximately 95% occur a single time. The ten top clones hold 0.05% to 0.08% of the sample.

The donors were healthy, HIV-negative adults who had no recently reported acute infections or vaccinations. All donors were Caucasian adults living in Nashville, Tennessee, USA. Magnetic negative selection was used to enrich CD4+ T cells, after which naive cells were positively selected on CD45RA and the negative fraction became the memory subset. Blood was obtained by leukapheresis, after which PBMCs were separated by Ficoll-Histopaque density gradient centrifugation and cryopreserved in liquid nitrogen vapor phase. Analytical flow cytometry was used to check the purity and quantity of every magnetically sorted T cell population. Each sorted fraction had its genomic DNA isolated and then quantified by UV absorbance on a Nanodrop 2000c.

The source is a woman in her twenties or thirties in good health. Sequencing was performed on naive CD4+ T cells sorted from blood. Sample cell subset or site, as interpreted from the label and publication: CD45RA+ positively selected. Here the chain combines TRBV29-1 and TRBJ2-1; D gene: possibly TRBD2, on 6 matching bases. DNA sequence: TGCAGCGTTGAGTGGCGGGGAACCTACAATGAGCAGTTCTTC. It specifies CSVEWRGTYNEQFF.